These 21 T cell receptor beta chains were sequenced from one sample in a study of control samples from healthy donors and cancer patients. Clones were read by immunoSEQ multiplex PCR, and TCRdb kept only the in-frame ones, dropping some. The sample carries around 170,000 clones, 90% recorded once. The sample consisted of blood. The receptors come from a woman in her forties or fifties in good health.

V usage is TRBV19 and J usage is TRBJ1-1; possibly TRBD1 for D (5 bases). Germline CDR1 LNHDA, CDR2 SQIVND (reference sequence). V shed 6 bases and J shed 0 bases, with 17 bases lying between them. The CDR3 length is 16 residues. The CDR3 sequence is CASSPGPWIMNTEAFF. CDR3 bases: TGTGCCAGTAGCCCAGGGCCCTGGATTATGAACACTGAAGCTTTCTTT.

The CDR3 bases are TGTGCCAGCAGCCTTGGACAGGGGGTGCGTAACTATGGCTACACCTTC. As protein: CASSLGQGVRNYGYTF. The rearrangement uses TRBV6-2 or TRBV6-3 and TRBJ1-2; 10 bases are shared with TRBD1. V gave up 6 bases and J gave up 1 base; unmatched junction bases: 8. CDR3 length: 16 amino acids. Germline CDR1 and CDR2: MNHEY and SVGEGT.

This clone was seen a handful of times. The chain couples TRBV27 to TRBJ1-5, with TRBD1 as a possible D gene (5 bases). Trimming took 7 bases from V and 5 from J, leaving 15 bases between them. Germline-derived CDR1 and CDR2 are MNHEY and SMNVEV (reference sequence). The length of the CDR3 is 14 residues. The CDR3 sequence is CASNEDSPYQPQHF. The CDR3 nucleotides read TGTGCCAGCAATGAAGACAGTCCTTATCAGCCCCAGCATTTT.

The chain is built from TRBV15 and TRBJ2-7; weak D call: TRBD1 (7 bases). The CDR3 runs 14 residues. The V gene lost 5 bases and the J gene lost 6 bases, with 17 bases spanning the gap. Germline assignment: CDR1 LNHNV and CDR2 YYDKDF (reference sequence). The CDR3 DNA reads TGTGCCACCAGCTGGTCCAGGGGGGACGGCGAGCAGTACTTC. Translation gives CATSWSRGDGEQYF.

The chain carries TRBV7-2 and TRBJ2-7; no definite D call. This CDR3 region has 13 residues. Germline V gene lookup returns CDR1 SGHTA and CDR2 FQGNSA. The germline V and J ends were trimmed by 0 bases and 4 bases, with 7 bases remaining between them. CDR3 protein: CASSLAVGYEQYF. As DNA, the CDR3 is TGTGCCAGCAGCTTAGCGGTCGGGTACGAGCAGTACTTC.

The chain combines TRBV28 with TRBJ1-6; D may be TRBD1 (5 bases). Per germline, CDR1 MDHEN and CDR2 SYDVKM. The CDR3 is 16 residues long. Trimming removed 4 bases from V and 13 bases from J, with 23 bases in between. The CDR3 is CASSSPDSSIIHPLHF. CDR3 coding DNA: TGTGCCAGCAGTTCCCCTGACAGCTCGATAATTCACCCCCTCCACTTT.

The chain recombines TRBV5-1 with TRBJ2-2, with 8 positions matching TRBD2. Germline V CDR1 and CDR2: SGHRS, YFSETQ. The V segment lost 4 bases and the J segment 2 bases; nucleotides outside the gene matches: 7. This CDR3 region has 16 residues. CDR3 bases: TGCGCCAGCAGCCCCTGGACTAGCCTAAACACCGGGGAGCTGTTTTTT. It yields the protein CASSPWTSLNTGELFF.

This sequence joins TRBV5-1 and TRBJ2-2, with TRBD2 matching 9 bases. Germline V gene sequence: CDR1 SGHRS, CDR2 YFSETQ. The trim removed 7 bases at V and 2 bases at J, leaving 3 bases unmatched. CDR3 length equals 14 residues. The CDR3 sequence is CASQGLANTGELFF. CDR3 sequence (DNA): TGCGCCAGCCAGGGACTAGCTAACACCGGGGAGCTGTTTTTT.

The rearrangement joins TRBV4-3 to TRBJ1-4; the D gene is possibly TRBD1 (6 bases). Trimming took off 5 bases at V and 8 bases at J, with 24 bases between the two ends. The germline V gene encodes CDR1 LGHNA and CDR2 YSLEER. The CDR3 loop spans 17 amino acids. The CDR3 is CASSRRQATVLPEKLFF. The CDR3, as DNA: TGCGCCAGCAGCAGGCGACAGGCCACGGTGCTGCCCGAAAAACTGTTTTTT.

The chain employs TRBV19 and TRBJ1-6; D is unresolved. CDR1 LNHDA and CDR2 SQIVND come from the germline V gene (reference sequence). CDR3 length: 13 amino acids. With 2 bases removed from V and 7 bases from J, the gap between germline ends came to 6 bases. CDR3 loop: CASSIRENSPLHF. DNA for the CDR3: TGTGCCAGTAGTATAAGGGAGAATTCACCCCTCCACTTT.

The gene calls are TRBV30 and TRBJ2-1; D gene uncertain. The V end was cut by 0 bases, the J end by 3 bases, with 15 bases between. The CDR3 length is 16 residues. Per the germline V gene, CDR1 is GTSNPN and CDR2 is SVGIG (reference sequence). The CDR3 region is CAWSVHARLNYNEQFF. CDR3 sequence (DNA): TGTGCCTGGAGTGTACACGCCAGGCTTAACTACAATGAGCAGTTCTTC.

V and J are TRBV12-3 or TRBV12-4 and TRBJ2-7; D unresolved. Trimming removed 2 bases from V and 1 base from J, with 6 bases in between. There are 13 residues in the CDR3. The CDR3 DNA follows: TGTGCCAGCAGTTTAAGTCTGTCCTACGAGCAGTACTTC. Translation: CASSLSLSYEQYF.

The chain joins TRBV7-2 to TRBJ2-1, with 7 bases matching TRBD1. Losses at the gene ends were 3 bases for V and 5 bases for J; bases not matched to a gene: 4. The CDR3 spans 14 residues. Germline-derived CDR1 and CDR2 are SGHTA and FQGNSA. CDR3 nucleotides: TGTGCCAGCAGCTTCTTCGGACAGGACAATGAGCAGTTCTTC. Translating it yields CASSFFGQDNEQFF.

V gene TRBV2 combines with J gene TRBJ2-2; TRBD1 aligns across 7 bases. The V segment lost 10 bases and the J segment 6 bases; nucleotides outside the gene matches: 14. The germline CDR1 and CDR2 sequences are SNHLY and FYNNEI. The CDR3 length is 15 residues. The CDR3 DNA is TGTGCCACCGAAACCGTAAACAGGGGACCCGGGGAGCTGTTTTTT. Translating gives CATETVNRGPGELFF.

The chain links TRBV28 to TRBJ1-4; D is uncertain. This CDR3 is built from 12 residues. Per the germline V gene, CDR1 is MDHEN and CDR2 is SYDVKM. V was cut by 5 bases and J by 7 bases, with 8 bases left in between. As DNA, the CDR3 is TGTGCCAGCAGTCTCTACCCTGAAAAACTGTTTTTT. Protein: CASSLYPEKLFF.

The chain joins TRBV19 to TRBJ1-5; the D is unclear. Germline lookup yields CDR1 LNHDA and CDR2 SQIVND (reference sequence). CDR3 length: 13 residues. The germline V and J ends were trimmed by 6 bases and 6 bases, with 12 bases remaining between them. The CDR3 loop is CASSLKSGQPQHF. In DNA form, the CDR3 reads TGTGCCAGTAGCTTAAAAAGCGGTCAGCCCCAGCATTTT.

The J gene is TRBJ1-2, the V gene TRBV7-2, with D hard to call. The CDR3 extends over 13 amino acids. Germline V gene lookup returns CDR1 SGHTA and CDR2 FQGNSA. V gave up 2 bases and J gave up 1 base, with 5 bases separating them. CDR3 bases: TGTGCCAGCAGCTTAAGCGTTAACTATGGCTACACCTTC. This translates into CASSLSVNYGYTF.

The CDR3 bases are TGTGCCTGGAGTAAGAACTATGGCTACACCTTC. This codes for CAWSKNYGYTF. The chain is built from TRBV30 and TRBJ1-2; D ambiguous. Between the trimmed V and J ends, which lost 2 bases and 2 bases, there was a span of 3 bases. This CDR3 is built from 11 residues. Per germline, CDR1 GTSNPN and CDR2 SVGIG (reference sequence).

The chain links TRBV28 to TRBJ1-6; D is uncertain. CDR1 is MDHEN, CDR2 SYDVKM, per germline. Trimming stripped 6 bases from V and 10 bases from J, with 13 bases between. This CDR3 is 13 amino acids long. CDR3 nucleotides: TGTGCCAGCAGGAGGAGCGGGAGCTCACCCCTCCACTTT. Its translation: CASRRSGSSPLHF.

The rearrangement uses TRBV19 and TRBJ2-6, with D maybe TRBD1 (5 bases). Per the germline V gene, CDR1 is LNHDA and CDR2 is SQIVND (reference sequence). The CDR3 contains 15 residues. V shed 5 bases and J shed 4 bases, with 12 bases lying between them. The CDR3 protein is CASSSVAGGANVLTF. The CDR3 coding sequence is TGTGCCAGTAGTTCTGTTGCAGGGGGGGCCAACGTCCTGACTTTC.

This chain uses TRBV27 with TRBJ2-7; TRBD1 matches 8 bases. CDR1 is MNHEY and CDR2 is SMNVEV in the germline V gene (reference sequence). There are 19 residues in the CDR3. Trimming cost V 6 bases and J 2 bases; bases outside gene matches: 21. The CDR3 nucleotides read TGTGCCAGCAGCATAGGGAGAGTGCCTCACAGGGGGGAACCCTACGAGCAGTACTTC. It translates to CASSIGRVPHRGEPYEQYF.